The clone carrying this T cell receptor (beta chain) appeared a single time. The antigen is not known. The CDR3 loop spans 16 amino acids. The germline CDR1 and CDR2 sequences are SGHRS and YFSETQ. Trimming cost V 3 bases and J 3 bases; bases outside gene matches: 7. This sample was included in a study of Ad26.COV2.S vaccination and SARS-CoV-2 variants. Study results and limitations: In TCR breadth and depth analyses, total T cell responses may have been underestimated. After vaccination, substantial breadth of spike-specific CD8+ and CD4+ responses was reported.

Treatment given: 15 to 20 received Ad26.COV2.S at low or high dose, single or two shots; about 5 received placebo; per-sample allocation not given. Specimens were obtained on day 63 following the first vaccine or placebo injection. A Boston adult aged 18-55 years was the donor. Vaccination used an Ad26 vector expressing Wuhan-strain SARS-CoV-2 spike. Only in-frame clones appear in the TCRdb table, and some are missing; sequencing was by immunoSEQ multiplex PCR. The data show over 400,000 clones, nearly 90% seen once. This material consisted of peripheral blood, taken in a trial of Ad26.COV2.S vaccine versus placebo. The rearrangement uses TRBV5-1 and TRBJ2-3; 10 positions agree with TRBD2. The source is a person between 18 and 60 years old who received the Ad26.COV2.S COVID-19 vaccine or a placebo. CDR3 loop: CASSWITSGATDTQYF. Here the CDR3 DNA reads TGCGCCAGCAGCTGGATTACTAGCGGGGCAACAGATACGCAGTATTTT.